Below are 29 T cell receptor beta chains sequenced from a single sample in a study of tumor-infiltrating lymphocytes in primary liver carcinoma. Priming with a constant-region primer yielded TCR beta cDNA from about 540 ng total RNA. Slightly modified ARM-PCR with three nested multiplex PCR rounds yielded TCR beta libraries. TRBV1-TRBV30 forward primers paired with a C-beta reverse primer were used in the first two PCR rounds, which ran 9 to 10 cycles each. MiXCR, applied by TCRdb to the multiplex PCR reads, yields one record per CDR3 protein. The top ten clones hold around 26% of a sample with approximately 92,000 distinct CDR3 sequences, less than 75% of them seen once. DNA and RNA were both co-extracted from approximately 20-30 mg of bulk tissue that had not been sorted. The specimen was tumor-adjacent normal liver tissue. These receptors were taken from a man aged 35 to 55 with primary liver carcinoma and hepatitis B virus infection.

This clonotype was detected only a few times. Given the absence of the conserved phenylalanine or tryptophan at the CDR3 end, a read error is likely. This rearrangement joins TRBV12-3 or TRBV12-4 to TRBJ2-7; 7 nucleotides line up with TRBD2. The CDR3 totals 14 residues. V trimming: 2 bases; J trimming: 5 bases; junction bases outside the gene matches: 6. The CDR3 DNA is TGTGCCAGCAGTTTACATGGGGAGGGCAACGAGCAGTACCTC. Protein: CASSLHGEGNEQYL.

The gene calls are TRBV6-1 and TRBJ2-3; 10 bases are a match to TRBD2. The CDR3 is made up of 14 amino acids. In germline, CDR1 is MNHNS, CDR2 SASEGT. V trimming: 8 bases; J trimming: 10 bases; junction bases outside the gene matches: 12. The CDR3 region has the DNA TGTGCCAGCTGTGCCAGACTAGCGGGCGAAGCGCAGTATTTT. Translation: CASCARLAGEAQYF.

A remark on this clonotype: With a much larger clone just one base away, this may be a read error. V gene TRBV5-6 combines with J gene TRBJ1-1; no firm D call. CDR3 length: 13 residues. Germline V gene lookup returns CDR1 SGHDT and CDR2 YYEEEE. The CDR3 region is CASSLGPNIEAFF. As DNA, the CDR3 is TGTGCCAGCAGCCTTGGACCGAACATTGAAGCTTTCTTT.

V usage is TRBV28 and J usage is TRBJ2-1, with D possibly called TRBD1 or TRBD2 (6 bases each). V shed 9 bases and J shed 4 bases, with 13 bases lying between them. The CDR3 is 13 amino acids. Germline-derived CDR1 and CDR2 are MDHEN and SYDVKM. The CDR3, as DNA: TGTGCCAGTTGGAAGGGGGGTTACAATGAGCAGTTCTTC. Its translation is CASWKGGYNEQFF.

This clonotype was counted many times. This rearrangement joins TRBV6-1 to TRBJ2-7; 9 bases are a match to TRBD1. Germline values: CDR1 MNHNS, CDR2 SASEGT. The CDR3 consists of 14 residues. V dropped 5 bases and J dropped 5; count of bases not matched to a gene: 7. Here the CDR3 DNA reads TGTGCCAGCAGTACGAGGACAGGGGCCCACGAGCAGTACTTC. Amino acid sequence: CASSTRTGAHEQYF.

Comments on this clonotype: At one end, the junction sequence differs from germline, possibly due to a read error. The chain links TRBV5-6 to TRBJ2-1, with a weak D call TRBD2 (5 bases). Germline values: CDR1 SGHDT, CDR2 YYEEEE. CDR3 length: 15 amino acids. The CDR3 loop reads CGSTSRAGEYNEQFF. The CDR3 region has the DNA TGTGGCAGCACCTCGAGGGCGGGTGAGTACAATGAGCAGTTCTTC. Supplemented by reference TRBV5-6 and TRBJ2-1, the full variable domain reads DAGVTQSPTHLIKTRGQQVTLRCSPKSGHDTVSWYQQALGQGPQFIFQYYEEEERQRGNFPDRFSGHQFPNYSSELNVNALLLGDSALYLCGSTSRAGEYNEQFFGPGTRLTVL.

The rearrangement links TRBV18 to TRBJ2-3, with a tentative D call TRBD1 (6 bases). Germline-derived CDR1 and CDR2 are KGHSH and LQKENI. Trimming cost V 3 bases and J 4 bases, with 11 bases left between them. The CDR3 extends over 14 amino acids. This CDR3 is CASSPDRQADTQYF. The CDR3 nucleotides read TGTGCCAGCTCACCCGACAGGCAGGCAGATACGCAGTATTTT.

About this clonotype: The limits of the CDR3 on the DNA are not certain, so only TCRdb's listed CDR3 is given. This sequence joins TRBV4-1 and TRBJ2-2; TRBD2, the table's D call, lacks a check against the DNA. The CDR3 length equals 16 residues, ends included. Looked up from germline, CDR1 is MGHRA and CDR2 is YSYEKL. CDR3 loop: CASSQVAVGTTGELFF.

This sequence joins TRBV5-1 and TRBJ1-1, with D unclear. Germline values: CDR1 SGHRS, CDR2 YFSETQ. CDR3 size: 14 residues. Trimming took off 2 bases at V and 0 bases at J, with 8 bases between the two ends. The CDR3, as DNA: TGCGCCAGCAGCTTCGGTAACATGAACACTGAAGCTTTCTTT. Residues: CASSFGNMNTEAFF.

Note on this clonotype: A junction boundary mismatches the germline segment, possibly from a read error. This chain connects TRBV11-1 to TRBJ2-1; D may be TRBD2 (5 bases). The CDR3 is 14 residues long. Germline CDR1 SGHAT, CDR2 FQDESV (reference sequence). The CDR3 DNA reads TGTGCCAGCAGCAAAGCGGTAAATAGGAATGAGCAATTCTTC. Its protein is CASSKAVNRNEQFF.

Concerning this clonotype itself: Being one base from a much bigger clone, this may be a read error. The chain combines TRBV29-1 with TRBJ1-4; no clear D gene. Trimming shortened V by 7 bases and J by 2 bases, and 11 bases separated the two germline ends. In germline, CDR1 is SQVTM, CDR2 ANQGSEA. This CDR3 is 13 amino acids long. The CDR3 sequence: CSGQRSTNEKLFF. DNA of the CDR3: TGCAGCGGGCAGCGGTCCACTAATGAAAAACTGTTTTTT.

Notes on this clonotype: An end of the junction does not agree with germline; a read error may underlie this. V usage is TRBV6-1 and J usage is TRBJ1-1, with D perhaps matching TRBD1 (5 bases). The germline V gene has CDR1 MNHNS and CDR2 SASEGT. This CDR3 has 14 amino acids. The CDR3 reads CASGQGGEWTEVFF. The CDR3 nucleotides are TGTGCCAGCGGCCAGGGAGGGGAGTGGACTGAAGTTTTCTTT.

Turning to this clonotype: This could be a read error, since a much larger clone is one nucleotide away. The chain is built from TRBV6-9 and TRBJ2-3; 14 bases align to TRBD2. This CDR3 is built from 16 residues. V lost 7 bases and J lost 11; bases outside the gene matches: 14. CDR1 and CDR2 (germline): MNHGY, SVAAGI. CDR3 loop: CASKGGLAGEINMQYF. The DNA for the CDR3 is TGTGCCAGCAAAGGGGGACTAGCGGGAGAAATAAATATGCAGTATTTT.

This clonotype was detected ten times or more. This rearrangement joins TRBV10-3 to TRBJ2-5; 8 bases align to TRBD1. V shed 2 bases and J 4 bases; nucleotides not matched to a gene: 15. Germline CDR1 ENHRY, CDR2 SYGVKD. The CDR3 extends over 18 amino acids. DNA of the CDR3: TGTGCCATCAGTGAGGGTCTAACAGGGGGATACAGAGGAGAGACCCAGTACTTC. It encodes CAISEGLTGGYRGETQYF.

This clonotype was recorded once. The CDR3 DNA follows: TGTGCCAGCAGCGACGGACTCGACTATGGCTACACCTTC. Translating gives CASSDGLDYGYTF. The chain has TRBV11-2 and TRBJ1-2; D remains ambiguous. The V gene lost 5 bases and the J gene lost 3 bases, with 10 bases spanning the gap. In germline, CDR1 is SGHAT, CDR2 FQNNGV. There are 13 residues in the CDR3.

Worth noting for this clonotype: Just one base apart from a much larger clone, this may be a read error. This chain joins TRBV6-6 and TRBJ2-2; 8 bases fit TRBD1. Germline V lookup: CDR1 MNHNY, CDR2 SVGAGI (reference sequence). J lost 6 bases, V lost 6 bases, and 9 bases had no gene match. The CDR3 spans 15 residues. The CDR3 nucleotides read TGTGCCAGCAGCCGCGACAGGGGAGGCGCCGGGGAGCTGTTTTTT. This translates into CASSRDRGGAGELFF.

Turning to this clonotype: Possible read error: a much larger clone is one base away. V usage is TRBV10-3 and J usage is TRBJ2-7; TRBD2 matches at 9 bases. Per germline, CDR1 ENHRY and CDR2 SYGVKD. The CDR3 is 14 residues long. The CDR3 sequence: CAFSGQTSGIEQYF. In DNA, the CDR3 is TGTGCCTTCAGTGGGCAGACTAGCGGAATTGAGCAGTACTTC.

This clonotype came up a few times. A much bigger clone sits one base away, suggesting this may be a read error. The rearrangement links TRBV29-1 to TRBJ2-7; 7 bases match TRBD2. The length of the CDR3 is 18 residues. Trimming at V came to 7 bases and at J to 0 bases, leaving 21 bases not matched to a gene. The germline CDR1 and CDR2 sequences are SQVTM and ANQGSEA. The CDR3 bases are TGCAGCGCCCTATACATCGGGTCGGCTAGCGGACACTCCTACGAGCAGTACTTC. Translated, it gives CSALYIGSASGHSYEQYF.

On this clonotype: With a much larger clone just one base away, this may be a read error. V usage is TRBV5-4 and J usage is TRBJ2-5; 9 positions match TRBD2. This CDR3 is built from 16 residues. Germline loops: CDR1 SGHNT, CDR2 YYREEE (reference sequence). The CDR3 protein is CASSGRREGLEEIQYF. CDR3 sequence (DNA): TGTGCCAGCAGCGGGAGGCGGGAGGGCCTAGAGGAGATCCAGTACTTC.

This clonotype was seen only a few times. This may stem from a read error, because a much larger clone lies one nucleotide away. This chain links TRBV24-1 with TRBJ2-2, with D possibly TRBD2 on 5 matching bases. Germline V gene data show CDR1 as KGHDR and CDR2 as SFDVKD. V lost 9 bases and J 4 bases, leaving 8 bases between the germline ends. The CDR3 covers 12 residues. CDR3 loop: CATGESTGELFF. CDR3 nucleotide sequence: TGTGCCACCGGGGAGAGCACCGGGGAGCTGTTTTTT.

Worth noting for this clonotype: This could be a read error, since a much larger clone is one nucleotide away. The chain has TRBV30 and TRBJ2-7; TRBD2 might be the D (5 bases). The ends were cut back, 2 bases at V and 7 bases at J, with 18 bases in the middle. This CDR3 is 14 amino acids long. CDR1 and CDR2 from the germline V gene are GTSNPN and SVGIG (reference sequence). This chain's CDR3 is CAWSLVGSGEEQYF. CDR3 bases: TGTGCCTGGAGTTTGGTGGGGTCTGGGGAGGAGCAGTACTTC.

The CDR3 DNA reads TGTGCCAGCAGCTACCCGACAGAGCCCAGGGGCGATGAGCAGTTCTTC. This codes for CASSYPTEPRGDEQFF. This chain uses TRBV11-2 with TRBJ2-1; maybe TRBD1 (6 bases). Germline V gene data show CDR1 as SGHAT and CDR2 as FQNNGV. Trimming stripped 4 bases from V and 8 bases from J, with 21 bases between. This CDR3 contains 16 residues.

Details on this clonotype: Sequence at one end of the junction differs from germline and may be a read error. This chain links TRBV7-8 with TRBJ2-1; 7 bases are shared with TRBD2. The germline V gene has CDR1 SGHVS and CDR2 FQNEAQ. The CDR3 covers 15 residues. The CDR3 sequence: CTSSKRGLVDNEQFF. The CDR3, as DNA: TGTACCAGCAGCAAAAGAGGACTAGTGGACAATGAGCAGTTCTTC.

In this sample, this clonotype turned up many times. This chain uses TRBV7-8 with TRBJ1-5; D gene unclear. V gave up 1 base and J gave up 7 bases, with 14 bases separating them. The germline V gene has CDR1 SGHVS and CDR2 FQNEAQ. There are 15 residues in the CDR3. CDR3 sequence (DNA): TGTGCCAGCAGCTTAGATTGGGGTCGAGAACAGCCCCAGCATTTT. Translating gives CASSLDWGREQPQHF.

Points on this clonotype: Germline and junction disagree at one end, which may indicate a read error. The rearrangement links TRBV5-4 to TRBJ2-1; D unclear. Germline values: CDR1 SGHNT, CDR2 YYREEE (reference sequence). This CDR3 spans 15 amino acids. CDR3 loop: CASRSEFSSYNEQSF. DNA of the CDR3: TGTGCCAGCAGGTCAGAGTTTAGCTCCTACAATGAGCAGTCCTTC.

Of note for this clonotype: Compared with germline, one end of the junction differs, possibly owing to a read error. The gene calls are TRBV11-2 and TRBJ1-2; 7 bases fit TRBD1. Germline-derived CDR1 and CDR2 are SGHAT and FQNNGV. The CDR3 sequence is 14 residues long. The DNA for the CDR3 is TGTACCAACAGCACCTCGACAGGGAACTATGGCTATACCTTC. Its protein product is CTNSTSTGNYGYTF.

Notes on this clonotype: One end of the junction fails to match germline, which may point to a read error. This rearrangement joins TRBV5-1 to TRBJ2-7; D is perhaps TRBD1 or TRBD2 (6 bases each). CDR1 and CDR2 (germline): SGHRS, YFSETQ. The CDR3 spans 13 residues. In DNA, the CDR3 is TGCACCAGCAGCTTGAAACAGGGAGGCGCGCAGTACTTC. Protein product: CTSSLKQGGAQYF.

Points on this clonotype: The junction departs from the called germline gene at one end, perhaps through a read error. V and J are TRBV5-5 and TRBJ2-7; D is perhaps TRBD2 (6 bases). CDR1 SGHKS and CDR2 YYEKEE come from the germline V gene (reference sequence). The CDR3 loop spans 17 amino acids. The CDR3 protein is CARSLAARTRGIYEQYF. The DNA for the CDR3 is TGTGCCAGGAGCTTAGCGGCGAGGACAAGGGGAATCTACGAGCAGTACTTC.

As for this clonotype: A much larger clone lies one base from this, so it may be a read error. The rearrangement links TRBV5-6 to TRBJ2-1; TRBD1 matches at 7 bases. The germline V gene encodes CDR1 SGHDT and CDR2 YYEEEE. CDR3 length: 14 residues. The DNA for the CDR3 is TGTGCCAGCAGCTTGGGGACAGGCAACAATGAGCACTTCTTC. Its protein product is CASSLGTGNNEHFF.